The following is a TCR beta chain sequence with its context. Antigen specificity is unknown. The sample originates from a study of blood T cells in healthy people across ages. General study results and limits: Long-lived donors exceeded aged donors in naive CD4+ cells and diversity. Diversity figures derived from one million T cells were judged to underestimate the true value. A roughly linear age-dependent decrease characterized TCR beta diversity per million T cells.

The CDR3 covers 14 residues. Trimming removed 5 bases at V and 8 bases at J, with 15 bases between. Germline CDR1 is PRHDT and CDR2 is FYEKMQ (reference sequence). With a J-beta primer mix and a sample-barcoded 5' primer, a second PCR ran roughly 6 to 11 cycles. The template-switch adaptor, which had 12 random nucleotides, put a tag on each cDNA molecule. In TCRdb, the 5' RACE reads were re-called with MiXCR into one record per CDR3 protein. The sample lists hundreds of thousands of distinct CDR3 sequences, roughly 56% seen once, with around a quarter in the top ten. This sequence was found in a man aged 35 to 55 in good health. Sequencing used blood. V is TRBV13 and J is TRBJ1-4, with D possibly matching TRBD1 (5 bases). DNA of the CDR3: TGTGCCAGCAGCGATACAGGACGCGAGGAAAAACTGTTTTTT. This encodes CASSDTGREEKLFF.